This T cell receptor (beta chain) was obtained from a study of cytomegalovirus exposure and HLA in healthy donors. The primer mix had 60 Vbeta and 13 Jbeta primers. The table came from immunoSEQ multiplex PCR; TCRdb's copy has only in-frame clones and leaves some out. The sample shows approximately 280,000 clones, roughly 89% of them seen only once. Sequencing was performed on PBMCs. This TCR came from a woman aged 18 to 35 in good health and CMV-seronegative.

The CDR3 nucleotides are TGTGCCAGCAGCGCGACGGCGGGGGGTACCAACTACGAGCAGTACTTC. This encodes CASSATAGGTNYEQYF. V usage is TRBV5-6 and J usage is TRBJ2-7; 8 nucleotides align to TRBD2. After removal of 4 bases from V and 3 bases from J, the junction contained 12 bases not matched to a gene. The CDR3 covers 16 residues. CDR1 is SGHDT and CDR2 is YYEEEE in the germline V gene.